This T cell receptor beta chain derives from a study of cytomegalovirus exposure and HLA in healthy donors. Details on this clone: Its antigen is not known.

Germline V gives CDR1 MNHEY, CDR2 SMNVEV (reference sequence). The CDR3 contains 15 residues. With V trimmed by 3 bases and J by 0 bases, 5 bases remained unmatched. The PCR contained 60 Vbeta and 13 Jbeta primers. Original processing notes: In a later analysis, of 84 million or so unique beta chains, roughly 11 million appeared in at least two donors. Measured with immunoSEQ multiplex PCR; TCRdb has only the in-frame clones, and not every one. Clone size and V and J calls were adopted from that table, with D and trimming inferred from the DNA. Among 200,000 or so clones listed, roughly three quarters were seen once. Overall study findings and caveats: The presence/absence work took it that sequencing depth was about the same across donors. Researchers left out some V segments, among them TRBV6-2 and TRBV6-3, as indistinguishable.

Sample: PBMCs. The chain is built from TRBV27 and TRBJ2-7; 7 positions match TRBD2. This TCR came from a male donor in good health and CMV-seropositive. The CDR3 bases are TGTGCCAGCAGTTTCGCGGGAGAGCTCTCCTACGAGCAGTACTTC. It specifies CASSFAGELSYEQYF.